This T cell receptor beta chain appears in the sequencing data of a study of T-cell reconstitution after alpha-beta-depleted transplantation in children. Unique molecular identifiers featured in how the TCRbeta library was prepared. From the PCR reads, TCRdb called clonotypes with MiXCR, one entry per CDR3 protein. The table shows about 500,000 distinct CDR3 sequences, with over 25% occurring only once. This TCR was recovered from a human donor who donated a stem cell graft to a child with aplastic anemia. Sequencing was performed on PBMCs from the stem cell graft donor, taken from the stem cell graft.

Written as DNA, the CDR3 is TGTGCCAGCAGTTCCTTCGGTGGCGGGGATGGTAACTATGGCTACACCTTC. It specifies CASSSFGGGDGNYGYTF. The chain uses TRBV12-3 or TRBV12-4 and TRBJ1-2; D gene unclear. Trimming pared 4 bases from V and 1 base from J, leaving 19 bases between. The CDR3 loop spans 17 amino acids.